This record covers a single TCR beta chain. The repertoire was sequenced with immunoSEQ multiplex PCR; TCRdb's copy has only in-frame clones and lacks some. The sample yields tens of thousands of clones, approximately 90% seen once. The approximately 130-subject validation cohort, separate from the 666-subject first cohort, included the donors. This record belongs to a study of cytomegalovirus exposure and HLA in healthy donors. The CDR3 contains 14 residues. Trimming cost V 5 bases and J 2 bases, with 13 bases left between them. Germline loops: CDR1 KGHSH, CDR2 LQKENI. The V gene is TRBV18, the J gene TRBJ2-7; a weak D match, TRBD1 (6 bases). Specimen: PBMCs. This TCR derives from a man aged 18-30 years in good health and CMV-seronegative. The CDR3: CASSTEQGPYEQYF. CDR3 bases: TGTGCCAGCTCAACCGAACAGGGCCCCTACGAGCAGTACTTC.